The rows below give T cell receptor beta chains drawn from one sample of a study of blood T cells in healthy people across ages. TCRdb re-called the 5' RACE reads through MiXCR, storing one row per CDR3 protein. The sample gives 1.6 million or so distinct CDR3 sequences, about 32% of which show up once; approximately 10% is in the top ten. Sequenced sample: blood. The receptor source for this set is a woman aged 30 to 39 in good health. Both conserved end residues are part of each CDR3. Fields, in order: D gene, clone size, J gene, V gene, CDR3 DNA, CDR3 protein. D genes are given only for firm matches. A clone size is listed for some rows: how often the clone was seen (once, few, many), or a class if it is expanded.

>TRBD2|.|TRBJ2-1|TRBV9
TGTACCAGCAGCGTAAGGGAGGCGGGAGGAAGGTACAATGAGCAGTTCTTC
CTSSVREAGGRYNEQFF
>.|.|TRBJ2-1|TRBV4-1
TGCGCCAGCAGCCACACGTCCCTCGCCCACTCCTACAATGAGCAGTTCTTC
CASSHTSLAHSYNEQFF
>TRBD1|.|TRBJ1-5|TRBV7-2
TGTGCCAGCAGTAAGGGCACAGGGGGCGTGGGTGGGCAGCCCCAGCATTTT
CASSKGTGGVGGQPQHF
>.|few|TRBJ2-3|TRBV15
TGTGCCACCAGCAGAGATGCGACAGGAAGGGTCTCAGATACGCAGTATTTT
CATSRDATGRVSDTQYF
>.|few|TRBJ2-7|TRBV7-2
TGTGCCAGCAGCTTAGCAGGGGCTCTGAGGTACGAGCAGTACTTC
CASSLAGALRYEQYF
>.|.|TRBJ1-5|TRBV10-3
TGTGCCACCCTACGTAGGGGTGAAGGCGGCAATCAGCCCCAGCATTTT
CATLRRGEGGNQPQHF
>.|.|TRBJ1-2|TRBV10-3
TGTGCCATCAGTGAGTCACCCACAGGCGATGGCGACACCTTC
CAISESPTGDGDTF
>.|.|TRBJ2-3|TRBV18
TGTGCCAGCTCACGGGGCAGGGCGGAAGATACGCAGTATTTT
CASSRGRAEDTQYF
>.|.|TRBJ2-1|TRBV20-1
TGCAGTGCTAGACCCCTAGTAAGTCCCAATGAGCAGTTCTTC
CSARPLVSPNEQFF
>TRBD2|.|TRBJ2-1|TRBV5-1
TGCGCCAGCAGCTTGGAACTGGCTAGCGGGGGGAATGAGCAGTTCTTC
CASSLELASGGNEQFF
>.|.|TRBJ2-4|TRBV13
TGTGCCAGCGGGGACGACCCCTTCCTCCCGTTAAACATTCAGTACTTC
CASGDDPFLPLNIQYF
>.|.|TRBJ2-1|TRBV18
TGTGCCAGCTCACCAGCCATCCGGCAGGGATCGTCCTACAATGAGCAGTTCTTC
CASSPAIRQGSSYNEQFF
>TRBD2|few|TRBJ2-1|TRBV6-5
TGTGCCAGCAGTCGCGGGGGGGCCGCCTACAATGAGCAGTTCTTC
CASSRGGAAYNEQFF
>TRBD2|.|TRBJ2-7|TRBV4-2
TGTGCCAGCAGCCAAGAATCCGCGGGGGGTTCCTACGAGCAGTACTTC
CASSQESAGGSYEQYF
>TRBD2|few|TRBJ2-7|TRBV7-9
TGTGCCAGCAGCACACCAAGGACTAGCGGGAGGGACGAGCAGTACTTC
CASSTPRTSGRDEQYF
>.|once|TRBJ2-7|TRBV30
TGTGCCTGGAAGGAAGGGTCTAACGAGCAGTACTTC
CAWKEGSNEQYF
>.|.|TRBJ2-5|TRBV7-2
TGTGCCAGCGGCGAAGGGCCCTGGGAGACCCAGTACTTC
CASGEGPWETQYF
>.|.|TRBJ1-1|TRBV18
TGTGCCAGCTCACCGGGACTAGGTGCTGAAGCTTTCTTT
CASSPGLGAEAFF
>.|many|TRBJ2-1|TRBV11-2
TGTGCCAGCAGCCCGACTGACAATGAGCAGTTCTTC
CASSPTDNEQFF
>.|.|TRBJ1-1|TRBV6-6
TGTGCCAGCACTTGGCAGCGGACTCGGAGCACTGAAGCTTTCTTT
CASTWQRTRSTEAFF
>TRBD2|.|TRBJ2-1|TRBV6-1
TGTGCCAGCAGCGACCCAGCGGGGGGGCCCTATGAGCAGTTCTTC
CASSDPAGGPYEQFF
>.|many|TRBJ2-7|TRBV4-2
TGTGCCAGCAGCCAAGAGGGATTTAGTGACGAGCAGTACTTC
CASSQEGFSDEQYF
>.|.|TRBJ2-1|TRBV20-1
TGCAGTGCTTGGTTCGGGGGCAGTGAGCAGTTCTTC
CSAWFGGSEQFF
>.|few|TRBJ2-2|TRBV2
TGTGCCAGCAGTTCACAGGCGATCAACACCGGGGAGCTGTTTTTT
CASSSQAINTGELFF
>TRBD2|few|TRBJ2-1|TRBV12-3/TRBV12-4
TGTGCCAGCAGTCCCCGACTAGCGGGAGTAAGTCATGAGCAGTTCTTC
CASSPRLAGVSHEQFF
>TRBD1|.|TRBJ2-1|TRBV5-3
TGTGCCAGAAGCCCCGGGACAGCGGTTTGCAATGAGCAGTTCTTC
CARSPGTAVCNEQFF
>.|few|TRBJ1-2|TRBV20-1
TGCAGTGCTACCCCGGGACACTTGGGAAACTATGGCTACACCTTC
CSATPGHLGNYGYTF
>TRBD1|few|TRBJ1-2|TRBV12-3/TRBV12-4
TGTGCCAGCAGTTTCTTCAGGGGGCTGGACTATGGCTACACCTTC
CASSFFRGLDYGYTF
>.|few|TRBJ1-1|TRBV5-1
TGCGCCAGCAGCCCCAGGGAAATGAACACTGAAGCTTTCTTT
CASSPREMNTEAFF
>TRBD2|.|TRBJ2-1|TRBV4-1
TGCGCCAGCAGCCAAGATCGGGATCGTGTAGCGGGGGGGCCAAAGGGGCGGCAGTTCTTC
CASSQDRDRVAGGPKGRQFF
>.|.|TRBJ2-7|TRBV20-1
TGCAGTGCTAGGGCCCTTAACTACGAGCAGTACTTC
CSARALNYEQYF
>.|.|TRBJ1-1|TRBV15
TGTGCCACCAGCAGAGAGCAGGGTGTAACTGAAGCTTTCTTT
CATSREQGVTEAFF
>TRBD2|few|TRBJ2-1|TRBV5-1
TGCGCCAGCAGCTTCGGGACTAGCGGGAGCTACTCCTACAATGAGCAGTTCTTC
CASSFGTSGSYSYNEQFF
>.|.|TRBJ2-1|TRBV20-1
TGCAGTGCTAGAGATCCTTGGACAGTTACCTACAATGAGCAGTTCTTC
CSARDPWTVTYNEQFF
>TRBD2|few|TRBJ2-2|TRBV4-1
TGCGCCAGCAGCCAACTTTTTTGGACTAGCGGCAACACCGGGGAGCTGTTTTTT
CASSQLFWTSGNTGELFF
>.|few|TRBJ1-1|TRBV3-1
TGTGCCAGCAGCCAAGTTCCAGGGTTGATAAGCACTGAAGCTTTCTTT
CASSQVPGLISTEAFF
>TRBD1|.|TRBJ1-5|TRBV20-1
TGCAGTGCTAGGGGAGGGGGCAGTTGGAGCAATCAGCCCCAGCATTTT
CSARGGGSWSNQPQHF
>.|.|TRBJ2-5|TRBV5-1
TGCGCCAGCAGCTTGGGCAGGGCTGAAGAGACCCAGTACTTC
CASSLGRAEETQYF
>TRBD1|.|TRBJ1-2|TRBV6-1
TGTGCCAGCAGTGTTGACAGGGCCTTCTATGGCTACACCTTC
CASSVDRAFYGYTF
>.|.|TRBJ1-1|TRBV27
TGTGCCAGCAGTCCCCACTGGGGGGACGCTGAAGCTTTCTTT
CASSPHWGDAEAFF
>TRBD1|few|TRBJ2-7|TRBV10-3
TGTGCCATCAGTGAGTGGACAGGGAACTACGAGCAGTACTTC
CAISEWTGNYEQYF
>.|few|TRBJ2-7|TRBV18
TGTGCCAGCTCACCAATAATATTCGAGGACACCCGACCCAACGAGCAGTACTTC
CASSPIIFEDTRPNEQYF
>TRBD1|few|TRBJ2-7|TRBV5-4
TGTGCCAGCAGCGCTGACAGGGGGCGCGGGTACGAGCAGTACTTC
CASSADRGRGYEQYF
>.|many|TRBJ2-1|TRBV29-1
TGCAGCGTTGTCCTCGGGGGAAGAGAGAACTCCTACAATGAGCAGTTCTTC
CSVVLGGRENSYNEQFF
>.|few|TRBJ2-1|TRBV6-5
TGTGCCAGCAGCTTGGGACTTCCAGCCTACAATGAGCAGTTCTTC
CASSLGLPAYNEQFF
>.|.|TRBJ2-1|TRBV11-2
TGTGCCAGCAGGTCCCTCAGGGAAGGTTGGAATGAGCAGTTCTTC
CASRSLREGWNEQFF
>.|many|TRBJ2-1|TRBV20-1
TGCAGTGCTAGAGGCTTGTCCTACAATGAGCAGTTCTTC
CSARGLSYNEQFF
>.|.|TRBJ2-6|TRBV7-2
TGTGCCAGCAGGTTAACTGGGACCAACGTCCTGACTTTC
CASRLTGTNVLTF